Sequencing of this T cell receptor beta chain was carried out in a study of blood T cell repertoires in COVID-19. Overall study context: COVID-19 samples, acute and convalescent, were from the United States, Italy and Spain. T cells, B-cell-depleted T cells, or PBMCs supplied cDNA or gDNA.

Original analysis: From reference gene primer amplification, estimates of nucleated cell counts were derived. The data were produced by immunoSEQ multiplex PCR, yet TCRdb's version contains in-frame clones alone and is incomplete. V and J calls plus clone size are reproduced from that table; the DNA served to infer D and trimming. The sample has about 26,000 clones, around 92% seen once. Germline CDR1 and CDR2: MDHEN and SYDVKM. The CDR3 covers 16 residues. The V gene end was trimmed by 5 bases and the J gene end by 1 base; junction bases not matched to a gene: 7. The rearrangement uses TRBV28 and TRBJ1-5; 8 bases match TRBD1. This clonotype was sampled from a human donor in a cohort sampled during active COVID-19. Sequencing was done on a sample of peripheral blood. The CDR3 region has the DNA TGTGCCAGCAGTACCGGAGACAGGGGAAGCAATCAGCCCCAGCATTTT. The encoded protein is CASSTGDRGSNQPQHF.